The clone carrying this T cell receptor beta chain was detected a few times. The record originates from a study of blood T cells in healthy people across ages. The CDR3 has 19 amino acids. The ends were cut back, 5 bases at V and 1 base at J, with 21 bases in the middle. Together with a sample-barcoded 5' primer, a J-beta primer mix was included in a second PCR lasting roughly 6 to 12 cycles. MiXCR, run by TCRdb on the 5' RACE reads, gives a single entry per CDR3 protein. The sample holds about 1 million distinct CDR3 sequences, more than 40% seen once. This TCR derives from a woman aged 60 to 75 in good health. This sequence joins TRBV12-3 or TRBV12-4 and TRBJ2-6; a weak D match, TRBD1 (6 bases). What was sequenced was blood. CDR3 sequence: CASSPHRVDLGSGANVLTF. The CDR3 DNA follows: TGTGCCAGCAGTCCCCACAGGGTAGATTTAGGGTCTGGGGCCAACGTCCTGACTTTC.